This entry lists 5 T cell receptor beta chains sequenced from one sample in a study of identifying expanded T cells in peripheral blood. Measured with immunoSEQ multiplex PCR; TCRdb has only the in-frame clones, and not every one. This sample has approximately 81,000 clones; 84% occur once, and the top ten carry about 19%. Sequenced: blood. These receptor sequences come from a person between 18 and 75 years old in good health.

This chain uses TRBV28 with TRBJ1-2; 7 nucleotides align to TRBD1. Losses at the gene ends were 4 bases for V and 2 bases for J; bases not matched to a gene: 4. The CDR3 is 14 residues long. The germline V gene encodes CDR1 MDHEN and CDR2 SYDVKM. The CDR3 protein is CASSYAGQNYGYTF. CDR3 nucleotide sequence: TGTGCCAGCAGTTATGCGGGACAGAACTATGGCTACACCTTC.

The chain uses TRBV7-2 and TRBJ1-4; TRBD1 agrees at 7 bases. V gave up 5 bases and J gave up 7 bases; unmatched junction bases: 4. The CDR3 sequence is 13 residues long. Germline V gene sequence: CDR1 SGHTA, CDR2 FQGNSA. The CDR3 bases are TGTGCCAGCAGCCTCGACAGGGCTGAAAAACTGTTTTTT. It codes for CASSLDRAEKLFF.

This chain joins TRBV30 and TRBJ2-7; no clear D gene. V shed 3 bases and J shed 4 bases, with 13 bases lying between them. The V gene's germline CDR1 is GTSNPN and CDR2 SVGIG (reference sequence). The CDR3 contains 13 residues. The DNA for the CDR3 is TGTGCCTGGAGGTGGTGGCTAGGATACGAGCAGTACTTC. It encodes CAWRWWLGYEQYF.

This clone was detected a few times. The genes are TRBV7-2 and TRBJ1-5; D uncertain. Per germline, CDR1 SGHTA and CDR2 FQGNSA. V was cut by 5 bases and J by 7 bases, with 18 bases left in between. This CDR3 has 15 residues. The CDR3 loop reads CASSPAGGRWQPQHF. DNA for the CDR3: TGTGCCAGCAGCCCGGCAGGCGGGCGTTGGCAGCCCCAGCATTTT.

Here the CDR3 reads CATKKQGNEKLFF. Written as DNA, the CDR3 is TGTGCCACTAAAAAACAGGGTAATGAAAAACTGTTTTTT. The chain uses TRBV19 and TRBJ1-4; D is perhaps TRBD1 (6 bases). This CDR3 region has 13 residues. Germline CDR1 and CDR2: LNHDA and SQIVND (reference sequence). Trimming left V 10 bases short and J 4 bases short, with 13 bases between.